Listed here are 29 T cell receptor beta chains from one sample, sequenced in a study of T cells in Graves' hyperthyroidism and ophthalmopathy. TCR beta CDR3 sequences were amplified from RNA transcripts. A first-round RT-PCR of the TCR CDR3 used the HTBI primer set. TCRdb passed the multiplex PCR reads through MiXCR, listing each CDR3 protein once. The data hold about 420,000 distinct CDR3 sequences, with approximately 15% observed a single time. Sequenced material: blood. The source is a woman in her late teens or twenties with Graves' hyperthyroidism.

This clonotype was recorded many times. This chain links TRBV7-9 with TRBJ1-1; the D is unclear. The V and J ends lost 1 base and 0 bases respectively, with 6 bases between them. The CDR3 spans 14 residues. Germline CDR1 SEHNR, CDR2 FQNEAQ (reference sequence). For the CDR3, the DNA is TGTGCCAGCAGCTTAGGCAGCATGAACACTGAAGCTTTCTTT. Translating gives CASSLGSMNTEAFF.

This clonotype showed up just a few times. The chain carries TRBV27 and TRBJ1-6; D is undetermined. The V end lost 5 bases, the J end lost 8 bases, and 10 bases lay between the germline ends. Germline loops: CDR1 MNHEY, CDR2 SMNVEV (reference sequence). The CDR3 has 13 amino acids. The CDR3 sequence: CASSRRGHSPLHF. The CDR3 DNA reads as TGTGCCAGCAGTAGACGCGGGCATTCACCCCTCCACTTT.

Details on this clonotype: Sequence at one end of the junction differs from germline and may be a read error. The chain employs TRBV6-2 or TRBV6-3 and TRBJ1-1; 7 nucleotides agree with TRBD1. The V gene's germline CDR1 is MNHEY and CDR2 SVGEGT. This CDR3 is 13 amino acids long. The CDR3 region has the DNA TGTACCAGCAGTCACGGGACAGACTTTGAAGCTTTCTTT. It translates to CTSSHGTDFEAFF.

This clonotype was recorded at least ten times. As DNA, the CDR3 is TGTGCCAGCAACTTGGCGGGTAACTATGGCTACACCTTC. Its protein product is CASNLAGNYGYTF. The V call is TRBV6-1, the J call TRBJ1-2, with no clear D. V lost 7 bases, J lost 1 base, and 10 bases lay in between. Germline CDR1 MNHNS, CDR2 SASEGT. This CDR3 has 13 residues.

This clonotype was seen at least ten times. The V call is TRBV3-1, the J call TRBJ1-1, with D perhaps TRBD1 (6 bases). This CDR3 is built from 15 residues. Trimming cost V 0 bases and J 3 bases, with 11 bases left between them. Germline V gene lookup returns CDR1 LGHDT and CDR2 YNNKEL (reference sequence). The CDR3, as DNA: TGTGCCAGCAGCCAAGATTCAGGGGCGGACACTGAAGCTTTCTTT. Protein: CASSQDSGADTEAFF.

This clonotype was detected ten times or more. The chain carries TRBV28 and TRBJ1-2; D is undetermined. The CDR3 runs 13 residues. Germline CDR1 MDHEN, CDR2 SYDVKM. Trimming took 5 bases from V and 4 from J, leaving 11 bases between them. The CDR3 DNA follows: TGTGCCAGCAGTCCCGACGGCATCTATGGCTACACCTTC. Translating it yields CASSPDGIYGYTF.

Notes on this clonotype: A much larger clone is a single base away; this may be a read error. The rearrangement links TRBV20-1 to TRBJ2-7, with D tentatively TRBD1 (6 bases). V was pared by 3 bases and J by 2 bases, with 8 bases between. CDR1 is DFQATT, CDR2 SNEGSKA, per germline (reference sequence). The CDR3 totals 12 residues. The CDR3 protein is CSARGDTYEQYF. CDR3 DNA: TGCAGTGCTAGGGGGGACACCTACGAGCAGTACTTC.

A few counts support this clonotype. The V and J genes are TRBV9 and TRBJ2-1; TRBD2 is a possible D gene (5 bases). V lost 0 bases and J 9 bases, leaving 10 bases between the germline ends. Germline lookup yields CDR1 SGDLS and CDR2 YYNGEE. The length of the CDR3 is 13 residues. CDR3 DNA sequence: TGTGCCAGCAGCGTAGCCCTAGCCGGTGAGCAGTTCTTC. The encoded protein is CASSVALAGEQFF.

The sample holds many counts of this clonotype. V is TRBV20-1 and J is TRBJ2-7; 9 bases map to TRBD1. From germline, CDR1 is DFQATT and CDR2 SNEGSKA (reference sequence). V trimming: 6 bases; J trimming: 1 base; junction bases outside the gene matches: 7. The CDR3 has 14 residues. The CDR3 spells CSANGQGSSYEQYF. The CDR3 nucleotides are TGCAGTGCCAACGGACAGGGGTCATCCTACGAGCAGTACTTC.

There are many counts of this clonotype. The chain combines TRBV28 with TRBJ2-3; maybe TRBD2 (7 bases). V dropped 2 bases and J dropped 2 bases, with 14 bases sitting between them. CDR1 and CDR2 from the germline V gene are MDHEN and SYDVKM. This CDR3 contains 16 residues. The CDR3 loop reads CASSLVFAGATDTQYF. In DNA form, the CDR3 reads TGTGCCAGCAGTTTAGTGTTTGCGGGGGCCACAGATACGCAGTATTTT.

The chain employs TRBV12-3 or TRBV12-4 and TRBJ2-3; 14 bases fit TRBD2. V was clipped by 7 bases and J by 0 bases; unmatched bases: 6. There are 17 residues in the CDR3. CDR3 sequence: CASTIGTSGGSTDTQYF. The CDR3 DNA is TGTGCCAGCACCATAGGGACTAGCGGGGGTAGCACAGATACGCAGTATTTT.

The rearrangement links TRBV7-9 to TRBJ2-1; TRBD1 matches at 8 bases. Losses at the gene ends were 5 bases for V and 8 bases for J; bases not matched to a gene: 11. The CDR3 has 15 amino acids. Germline assignment: CDR1 SEHNR and CDR2 FQNEAQ (reference sequence). The DNA of the CDR3 is TGTGCCAGCAGCCTCGGACAGGGAGAGATGGATGAGCAGTTCTTC. Translating it yields CASSLGQGEMDEQFF.

This clonotype has a count of ten or more. The chain couples TRBV28 to TRBJ2-7; 9 bases map to TRBD2. The CDR3 is 17 residues long. CDR1 is MDHEN and CDR2 is SYDVKM in the germline V gene. V trimming: 3 bases; J trimming: 1 base; junction bases outside the gene matches: 10. The DNA for the CDR3 is TGTGCCAGCAGTTTCTACGAGCGGGAGGCCCCGTCCTACGAGCAGTACTTC. Its translation: CASSFYEREAPSYEQYF.

This clonotype was seen a few times. At one end the junction does not follow the germline gene, possibly because of a read error. The chain links TRBV15 to TRBJ2-7, with 10 bases fitting TRBD2. From germline, CDR1 is LNHNV and CDR2 YYDKDF (reference sequence). The CDR3 covers 15 residues. Written as DNA, the CDR3 is TGTGCCACCAGAAGAGGACTAGCGGACACGTACGAGCAGTACTTC. Its translation is CATRRGLADTYEQYF.

The rearrangement links TRBV19 to TRBJ2-7; D remains ambiguous. Trimming left V 1 base short and J 0 bases short, with 10 bases between. The CDR3 length is 15 residues. The germline V gene encodes CDR1 LNHDA and CDR2 SQIVND (reference sequence). This CDR3 is CASSIGAVSSYEQYF. The CDR3 coding sequence is TGTGCCAGTAGTATAGGGGCAGTTAGCTCCTACGAGCAGTACTTC.

The table lists this clonotype with many counts. The chain recombines TRBV12-3 or TRBV12-4 with TRBJ2-3; no firm D call. The CDR3 loop spans 14 amino acids. The V end was cut by 3 bases, the J end by 2 bases, with 9 bases between. The chain's CDR3 is CASSFVGTTDTQYF. The DNA of the CDR3 is TGTGCCAGCAGTTTCGTCGGTACCACAGATACGCAGTATTTT.

This clonotype has at least ten counts. The rearrangement uses TRBV6-1 and TRBJ2-1; TRBD2 matches 7 bases. Germline lookup yields CDR1 MNHNS and CDR2 SASEGT. The CDR3 is 15 residues long. V was pared by 8 bases and J by 4 bases, with 11 bases of the junction left unmatched. The DNA for the CDR3 is TGTGCCAGCTCCCTAGAGGGAGGGACTTACAATGAGCAGTTCTTC. It encodes CASSLEGGTYNEQFF.

This clonotype was picked up many times. This chain joins TRBV27 and TRBJ2-7; the match to TRBD1 covers 7 bases. The junction had 8 bases not matched to a gene; V was cut back by 2 bases and J by 7 bases. The germline CDR1 and CDR2 sequences are MNHEY and SMNVEV (reference sequence). The CDR3 length is 14 residues. CDR3 sequence: CASSLHDPTGEQYF. Here the CDR3 DNA reads TGTGCCAGCAGTTTACACGACCCGACAGGGGAGCAGTACTTC.

This clonotype was detected only a few times. Written as DNA, the CDR3 is TGCGCCAGCAGCCAATCCCCAGGGGCTAACTATGGCTACACCTTC. This sequence encodes CASSQSPGANYGYTF. The V call is TRBV4-3, the J call TRBJ1-2; a weak D match, TRBD1 (6 bases). CDR1 and CDR2 (germline): LGHNA, YSLEER. The CDR3 runs to 15 residues. Trimming cost V 2 bases and J 0 bases, with 10 bases left between them.

This clonotype showed up just a few times. The V and J genes are TRBV6-2 or TRBV6-3 and TRBJ1-4; 10 bases are shared with TRBD1. This CDR3 spans 15 amino acids. The ends lost 6 bases at V and 8 bases at J; junction bases unmatched: 9. Germline V gives CDR1 MNHEY, CDR2 SVGEGT. The CDR3 DNA is TGTGCCAGCAGCCTACCTGACAGGGGGCGCGAAAAACTGTTTTTT. Encoded protein: CASSLPDRGREKLFF.

This clonotype has at least ten counts. The rearrangement joins TRBV5-1 to TRBJ1-1; 12 positions match TRBD1. Germline CDR1 reads SGHRS; CDR2 reads YFSETQ. J lost 3 bases, V lost 0 bases, and 6 bases had no gene match. This CDR3 spans 17 amino acids. The DNA for the CDR3 is TGCGCCAGCAGCTTGGTGGGACAGGGGGCGCAGGACACTGAAGCTTTCTTT. This sequence encodes CASSLVGQGAQDTEAFF.

This chain connects TRBV4-1 to TRBJ1-3; D is possibly TRBD1 (6 bases). The CDR3 totals 19 residues. Germline V gene data show CDR1 as MGHRA and CDR2 as YSYEKL. Trimming stripped 5 bases from V and 0 bases from J, with 23 bases between. CDR3 DNA sequence: TGCGCCAGCAGCTCTCGACAGGTGTCCCCTATTTTCTCTGGAAACACCATATATTTT. Its translation: CASSSRQVSPIFSGNTIYF.

This clonotype appeared a few times. This chain uses TRBV4-3 with TRBJ1-2; 7 positions match TRBD1. The CDR3 is 16 amino acids. J was trimmed by 8 bases and V by 0 bases; bases with no gene match: 12. Germline values: CDR1 LGHNA, CDR2 YSLEER. The CDR3 loop reads CASSQDLSGAGGGYTF. CDR3 sequence (DNA): TGCGCCAGCAGCCAAGATCTTTCAGGGGCAGGGGGAGGCTACACCTTC.

This clonotype was seen many times. The V and J genes are TRBV28 and TRBJ2-7, with D maybe TRBD1 (6 bases). The germline CDR1 and CDR2 sequences are MDHEN and SYDVKM. The germline V and J ends were trimmed by 5 bases and 9 bases, with 11 bases remaining between them. CDR3 length: 11 residues. The CDR3 here is CASSNRVAQYF. The CDR3 DNA reads as TGTGCCAGCAGTAACAGGGTCGCGCAGTACTTC. The complete variable domain, with remaining parts taken from reference TRBV28 and TRBJ2-7, reads DVKVTQSSRYLVKRTGEKVFLECVQDMDHENMFWYRQDPGLGLRLIYFSYDVKMKEKGDIPEGYSVSREKKERFSLILESASTNQTSMYLCASSNRVAQYFGPGTRLTVT.

The V call is TRBV6-2 or TRBV6-3, the J call TRBJ2-3; D is uncertain. CDR3 length: 13 residues. Trimming left V 3 bases short and J 3 bases short, with 7 bases between. Germline V gives CDR1 MNHEY, CDR2 SVGEGT. The CDR3 DNA reads TGTGCCAGCAGTTATATAATTACAGATACGCAGTATTTT. Translating gives CASSYIITDTQYF.

The rearrangement uses TRBV9 and TRBJ2-3; TRBD2 matches 7 bases. Germline V gene sequence: CDR1 SGDLS, CDR2 YYNGEE. This CDR3 spans 14 amino acids. J lost 4 bases, V lost 3 bases, and 5 bases had no gene match. The CDR3: CASSETSRSDTQYF. The CDR3 DNA sequence: TGTGCCAGCAGCGAGACTAGCAGGTCAGATACGCAGTATTTT.

This clonotype was observed at least ten times. This chain links TRBV2 with TRBJ2-1; 8 bases match TRBD1. CDR1 is SNHLY, CDR2 FYNNEI, per germline. The CDR3 runs 14 residues. Trimming took 4 bases from V and 9 from J; bases not matched to a gene: 8. The CDR3 DNA sequence: TGTGCCAGCAGTGCGGTGACAGGGGATGGTGAGCAGTTCTTC. Protein sequence: CASSAVTGDGEQFF.

The chain uses TRBV12-3 or TRBV12-4 and TRBJ2-7; TRBD2 might be the D (6 bases). The CDR3 is 12 residues long. The V and J ends lost 7 bases and 6 bases respectively, with 13 bases between them. CDR3 in DNA: TGTGCCAGCAAGGAGGGTGAGGGCGAGCAGTACTTC. This sequence encodes CASKEGEGEQYF.

The gene calls are TRBV15 and TRBJ1-4, with no clear D. The CDR3 totals 15 residues. The V gene's germline CDR1 is LNHNV and CDR2 YYDKDF (reference sequence). Trimming removed 0 bases from V and 7 bases from J, with 12 bases in between. The CDR3 loop is CATSRDRPEPEKLFF. CDR3 coding DNA: TGTGCCACCAGCAGAGATCGGCCCGAGCCTGAAAAACTGTTTTTT.